These T cell receptor beta chains were read from a single sample in a study of T cell repertoires in cytomegalovirus infection. TCRdb itself ran the reads through MiXCR, one entry per CDR3 protein. The table includes a few hundred thousand distinct CDR3 sequences, over 7.5% detected once. The sequencing input was PBMCs. Receptor source: a human donor in good health (CMV status not recorded). Some clones in this sample may be carry-over from other donors' samples. CDR3s include the opening cysteine and the closing phenylalanine or tryptophan. The D gene is left open where the match is weak. Size values are once, few and many counts, or a class for expanded clones, and some rows have none.

size: NA; V: TRBV27; D: TRBD1; J: TRBJ1-1; length: 16; CDR3: CASSPTTGPGNTEAFF; DNA: TGTGCCAGCAGTCCTACGACAGGGCCAGGGAACACTGAAGCTTTCTTT
size: NA; V: TRBV6-2/TRBV6-3; D: TRBD1; J: TRBJ2-1; length: 14; CDR3: CATSPGQGAQEQFF; DNA: TGTGCCACCTCTCCGGGACAGGGGGCCCAGGAGCAGTTCTTC
size: few; V: TRBV20-1; D: NA; J: TRBJ1-2; length: 13; CDR3: CSAYPRDSYGYTF; DNA: TGCAGTGCATATCCGAGGGACTCCTATGGCTACACCTTC
size: NA; V: TRBV6-5; D: TRBD1; J: TRBJ1-5; length: 15; CDR3: CASSFSTGGIQPQHF; DNA: TGTGCCAGCAGTTTTAGTACAGGGGGTATTCAGCCCCAGCATTTT
size: NA; V: TRBV5-1; D: NA; J: TRBJ2-6; length: 15; CDR3: CASSHGWSGANVLTF; DNA: TGCGCCAGCAGCCACGGGTGGTCTGGGGCCAACGTCCTGACTTTC
size: few; V: TRBV15; D: TRBD1; J: TRBJ1-2; length: 14; CDR3: CATSTVRAGGGYTF; DNA: TGTGCCACCAGCACCGTCCGGGCAGGGGGCGGCTACACCTTC
size: many; V: TRBV7-2; D: TRBD2; J: TRBJ2-1; length: 15; CDR3: CASSFRTSGYNEQFF; DNA: TGTGCCAGCAGCTTTAGGACTAGCGGTTACAATGAGCAGTTCTTC
size: few; V: TRBV7-7; D: NA; J: TRBJ2-2; length: 16; CDR3: CASSRLQGLNTGELFF; DNA: TGTGCCAGCAGCCGACTTCAGGGTCTGAACACCGGGGAGCTGTTTTTT
size: many; V: TRBV7-3; D: TRBD2; J: TRBJ2-1; length: 15; CDR3: CASSLIPGLAGEQFF; DNA: TGTGCCAGCAGCTTAATCCCAGGGCTAGCGGGTGAGCAGTTCTTC
size: many; V: TRBV7-6; D: TRBD1; J: TRBJ2-3; length: 15; CDR3: CASRPGTGGTDTQYF; DNA: TGTGCCAGCAGACCCGGGACAGGGGGGACAGATACGCAGTATTTT
size: NA; V: TRBV15; D: TRBD2; J: TRBJ2-7; length: 14; CDR3: CATSRGLGDYEQYF; DNA: TGTGCCACCAGCAGGGGACTAGGGGACTACGAGCAGTACTTC
size: few; V: TRBV3-1; D: TRBD2; J: TRBJ2-7; length: 15; CDR3: CASSRTASGRYEQYF; DNA: TGTGCCAGCAGCCGAACCGCTAGCGGGAGGTACGAGCAGTACTTC
size: few; V: TRBV7-8; D: NA; J: TRBJ2-7; length: 14; CDR3: CASSGWGSSYEQYF; DNA: TGTGCCAGCAGCGGTTGGGGGAGCTCCTACGAGCAGTACTTC